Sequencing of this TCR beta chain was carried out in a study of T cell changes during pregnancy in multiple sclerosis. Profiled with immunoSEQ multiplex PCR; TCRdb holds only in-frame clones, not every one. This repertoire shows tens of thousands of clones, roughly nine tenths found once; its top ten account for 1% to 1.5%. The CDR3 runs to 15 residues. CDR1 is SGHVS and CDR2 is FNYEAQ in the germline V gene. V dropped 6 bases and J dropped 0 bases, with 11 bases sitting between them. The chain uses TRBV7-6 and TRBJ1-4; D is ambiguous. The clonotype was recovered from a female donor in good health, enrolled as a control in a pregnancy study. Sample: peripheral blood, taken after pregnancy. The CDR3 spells CASSRTDATNEKLFF. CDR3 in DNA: TGTGCCAGCAGTCGTACAGACGCAACTAATGAAAAACTGTTTTTT.